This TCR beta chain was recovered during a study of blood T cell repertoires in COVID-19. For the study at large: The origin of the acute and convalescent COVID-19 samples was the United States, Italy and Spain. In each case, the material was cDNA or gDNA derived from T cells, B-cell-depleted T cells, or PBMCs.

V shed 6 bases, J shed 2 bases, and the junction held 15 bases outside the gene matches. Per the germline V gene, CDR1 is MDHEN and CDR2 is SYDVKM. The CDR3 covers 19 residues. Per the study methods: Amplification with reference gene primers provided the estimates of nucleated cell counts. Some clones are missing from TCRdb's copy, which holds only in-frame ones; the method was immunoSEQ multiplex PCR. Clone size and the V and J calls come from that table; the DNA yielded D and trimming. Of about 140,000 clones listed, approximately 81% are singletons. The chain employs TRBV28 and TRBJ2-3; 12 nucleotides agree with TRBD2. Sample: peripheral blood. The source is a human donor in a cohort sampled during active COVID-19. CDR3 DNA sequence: TGTGCCAGCAGAATTATGGGGGTGACTAGCGGGAGAGTCACAGATACGCAGTATTTT. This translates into CASRIMGVTSGRVTDTQYF.